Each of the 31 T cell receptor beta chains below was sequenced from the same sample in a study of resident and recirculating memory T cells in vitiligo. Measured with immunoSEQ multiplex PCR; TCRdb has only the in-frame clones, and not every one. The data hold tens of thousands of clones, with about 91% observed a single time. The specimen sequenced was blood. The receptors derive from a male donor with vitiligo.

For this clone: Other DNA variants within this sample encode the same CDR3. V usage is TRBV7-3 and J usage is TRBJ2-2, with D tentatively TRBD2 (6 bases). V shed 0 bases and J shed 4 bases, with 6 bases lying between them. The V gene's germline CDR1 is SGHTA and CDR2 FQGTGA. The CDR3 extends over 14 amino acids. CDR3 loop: CASSLTGGTGELFF. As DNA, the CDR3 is TGTGCCAGCAGCTTAACGGGGGGCACCGGGGAGCTGTTTTTT.

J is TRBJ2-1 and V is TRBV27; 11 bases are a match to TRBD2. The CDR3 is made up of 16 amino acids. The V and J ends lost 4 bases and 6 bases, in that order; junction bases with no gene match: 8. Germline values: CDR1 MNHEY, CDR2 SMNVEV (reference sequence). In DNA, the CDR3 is TGTGCCAGCAGTTCTTTAGGACTAGCGGGCCTCAATGAGCAGTTCTTC. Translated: CASSSLGLAGLNEQFF.

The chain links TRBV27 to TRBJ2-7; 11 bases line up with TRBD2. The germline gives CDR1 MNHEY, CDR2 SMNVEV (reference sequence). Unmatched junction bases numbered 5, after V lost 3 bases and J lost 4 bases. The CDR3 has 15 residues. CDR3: CASSFGLAGGYEQYF. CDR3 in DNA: TGTGCCAGCAGTTTTGGTCTAGCGGGAGGTTACGAGCAGTACTTC.

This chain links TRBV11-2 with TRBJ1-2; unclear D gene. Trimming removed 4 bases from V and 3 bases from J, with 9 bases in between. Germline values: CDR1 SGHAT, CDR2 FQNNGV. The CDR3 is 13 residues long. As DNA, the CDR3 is TGTGCCAGCAGCTCCAGGATGGACTATGGCTACACCTTC. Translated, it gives CASSSRMDYGYTF. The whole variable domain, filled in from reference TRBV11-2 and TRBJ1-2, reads EAGVAQSPRYKIIEKRQSVAFWCNPISGHATLYWYQQILGQGPKLLIQFQNNGVVDDSQLPKDRFSAERLKGVDSTLKIQPAKLEDSAVYLCASSSRMDYGYTFGSGTRLTVV.

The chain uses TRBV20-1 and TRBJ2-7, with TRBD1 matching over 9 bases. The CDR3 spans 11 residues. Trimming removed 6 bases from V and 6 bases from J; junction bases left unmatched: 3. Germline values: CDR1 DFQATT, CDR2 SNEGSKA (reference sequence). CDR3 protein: CSATDRGEQYF. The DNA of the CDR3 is TGCAGTGCCACGGACAGGGGCGAGCAGTACTTC.

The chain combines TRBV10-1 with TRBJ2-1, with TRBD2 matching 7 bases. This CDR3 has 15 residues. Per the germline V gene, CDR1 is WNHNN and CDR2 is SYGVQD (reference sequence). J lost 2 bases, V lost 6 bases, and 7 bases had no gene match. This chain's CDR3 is CASSLGDYPYNEQFF. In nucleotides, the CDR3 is TGCGCCAGCAGCCTCGGGGACTACCCCTACAATGAGCAGTTCTTC.

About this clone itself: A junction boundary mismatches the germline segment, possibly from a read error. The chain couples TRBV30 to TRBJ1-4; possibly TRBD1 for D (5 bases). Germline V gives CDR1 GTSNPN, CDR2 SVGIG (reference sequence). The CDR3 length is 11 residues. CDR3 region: CAWSWEGTLNF. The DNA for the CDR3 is TGTGCCTGGAGTTGGGAGGGGACTCTAAATTTT.

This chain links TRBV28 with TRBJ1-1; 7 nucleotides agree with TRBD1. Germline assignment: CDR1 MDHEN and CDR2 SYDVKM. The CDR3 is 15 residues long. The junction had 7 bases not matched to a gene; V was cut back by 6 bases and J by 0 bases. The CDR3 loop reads CASSPGGSMNTEAFF. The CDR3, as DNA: TGTGCCAGCAGCCCAGGGGGTTCTATGAACACTGAAGCTTTCTTT.

This chain's CDR3 is CASSFDAGTYRSGELFF. The CDR3 DNA reads as TGTGCCAGCAGCTTCGATGCAGGGACTTATAGATCCGGGGAGCTGTTTTTT. The chain has TRBV5-4 and TRBJ2-2; D is possibly TRBD2 (6 bases). V lost 2 bases and J 6 bases, leaving 20 bases between the germline ends. The germline V gene has CDR1 SGHNT and CDR2 YYREEE (reference sequence). The CDR3 totals 17 residues.

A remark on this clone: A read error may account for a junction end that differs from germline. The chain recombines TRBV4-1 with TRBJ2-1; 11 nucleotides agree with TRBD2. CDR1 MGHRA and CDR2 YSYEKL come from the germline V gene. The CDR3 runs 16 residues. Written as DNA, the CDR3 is TGCGCCAGCCGCCAAGCGGGGACTAGCGGCTACAATGAGCAGTTCTTC. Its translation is CASRQAGTSGYNEQFF.

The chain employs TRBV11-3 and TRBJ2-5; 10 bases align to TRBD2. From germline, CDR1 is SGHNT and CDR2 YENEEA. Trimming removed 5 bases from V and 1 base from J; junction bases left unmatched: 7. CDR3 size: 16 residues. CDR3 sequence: CASSPWEREGQETQYF. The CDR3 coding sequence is TGTGCCAGCAGCCCCTGGGAGCGGGAGGGCCAAGAGACCCAGTACTTC.

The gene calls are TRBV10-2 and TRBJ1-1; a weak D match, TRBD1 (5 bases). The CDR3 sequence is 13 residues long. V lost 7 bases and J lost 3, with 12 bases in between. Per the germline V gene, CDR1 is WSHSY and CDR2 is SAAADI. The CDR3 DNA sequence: TGCGCCAGCAATATTCAGGGTGACACTGAAGCTTTCTTT. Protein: CASNIQGDTEAFF.

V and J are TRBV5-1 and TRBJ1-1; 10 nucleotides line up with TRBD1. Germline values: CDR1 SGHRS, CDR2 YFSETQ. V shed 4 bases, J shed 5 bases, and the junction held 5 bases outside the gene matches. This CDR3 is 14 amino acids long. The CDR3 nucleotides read TGCGCCAGCAGCACCGGGACAGGGGAAACTGAAGCTTTCTTT. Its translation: CASSTGTGETEAFF. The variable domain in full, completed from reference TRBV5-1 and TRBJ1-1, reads KAGVTQTPRYLIKTRGQQVTLSCSPISGHRSVSWYQQTPGQGLQFLFEYFSETQRNKGNFPGRFSGRQFSNSRSEMNVSTLELGDSALYLCASSTGTGETEAFFGQGTRLTVV.

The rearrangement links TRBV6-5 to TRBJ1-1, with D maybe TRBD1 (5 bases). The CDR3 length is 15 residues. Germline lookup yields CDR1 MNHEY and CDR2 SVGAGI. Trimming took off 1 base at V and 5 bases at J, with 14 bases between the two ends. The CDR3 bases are TGTGCCAGCAGTTACTACATCACAGGCAGGACTGAAGCTTTCTTT. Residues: CASSYYITGRTEAFF.

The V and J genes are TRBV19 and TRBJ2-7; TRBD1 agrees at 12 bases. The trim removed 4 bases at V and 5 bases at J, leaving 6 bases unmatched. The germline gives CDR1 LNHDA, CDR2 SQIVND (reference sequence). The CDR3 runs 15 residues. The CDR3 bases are TGTGCCAGTAGTACTCGGGACAGGGGGCTCGACGAGCAGTACTTC. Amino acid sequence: CASSTRDRGLDEQYF.

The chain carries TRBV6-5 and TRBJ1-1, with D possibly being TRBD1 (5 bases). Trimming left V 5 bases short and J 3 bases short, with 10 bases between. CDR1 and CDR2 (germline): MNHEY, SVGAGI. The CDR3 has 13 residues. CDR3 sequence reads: CASSDRSYTEAFF. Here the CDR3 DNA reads TGTGCCAGCAGTGACAGATCTTACACTGAAGCTTTCTTT.

The CDR3 DNA reads as TGTGCCAGCAGCTCACCCCCTGCCCCGCTAGCGGGACCCCCTCGGTACAATGAGCAGTTCTTC. Amino acid sequence: CASSSPPAPLAGPPRYNEQFF. The genes are TRBV7-6 and TRBJ2-1; TRBD2 aligns across 9 bases. Per germline, CDR1 SGHVS and CDR2 FNYEAQ. This CDR3 contains 21 residues. V shed 4 bases and J 4 bases; nucleotides not matched to a gene: 23.

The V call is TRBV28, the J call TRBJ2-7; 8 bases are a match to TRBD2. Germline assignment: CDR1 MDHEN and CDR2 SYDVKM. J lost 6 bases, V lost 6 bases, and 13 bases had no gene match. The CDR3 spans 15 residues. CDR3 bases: TGTGCCAGCAGCCGCCCGGGACTAGACATGGTCGAGCAGTACTTC. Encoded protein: CASSRPGLDMVEQYF.

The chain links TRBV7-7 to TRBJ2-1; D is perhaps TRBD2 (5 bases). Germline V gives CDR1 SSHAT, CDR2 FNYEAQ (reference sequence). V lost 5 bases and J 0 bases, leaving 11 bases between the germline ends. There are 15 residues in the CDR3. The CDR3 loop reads CASSPSPSSYNEQFF. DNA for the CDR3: TGTGCCAGCAGCCCTAGCCCTAGCTCCTACAATGAGCAGTTCTTC.

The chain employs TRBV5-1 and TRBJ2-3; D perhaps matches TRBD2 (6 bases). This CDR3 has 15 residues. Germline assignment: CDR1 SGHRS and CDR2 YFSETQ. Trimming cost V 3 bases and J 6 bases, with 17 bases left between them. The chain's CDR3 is CASSSAGLTSDTQYF. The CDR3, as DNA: TGCGCCAGCAGCTCCGCCGGACTAACAAGCGATACGCAGTATTTT.

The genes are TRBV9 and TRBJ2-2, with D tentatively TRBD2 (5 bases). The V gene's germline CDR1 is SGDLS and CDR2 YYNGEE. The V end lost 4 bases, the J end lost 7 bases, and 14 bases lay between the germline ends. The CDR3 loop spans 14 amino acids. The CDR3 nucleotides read TGTGCCAGCAGCCTCCCCTCAAGCGGCGGGGAGCTGTTTTTT. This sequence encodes CASSLPSSGGELFF.

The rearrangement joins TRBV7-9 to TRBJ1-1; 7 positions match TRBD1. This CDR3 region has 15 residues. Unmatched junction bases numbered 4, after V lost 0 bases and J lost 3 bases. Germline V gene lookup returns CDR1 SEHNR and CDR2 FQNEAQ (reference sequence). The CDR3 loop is CASSLAGQRDTEAFF. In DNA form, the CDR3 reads TGTGCCAGCAGCTTAGCGGGACAGAGGGACACTGAAGCTTTCTTT. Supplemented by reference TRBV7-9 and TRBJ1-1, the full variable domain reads DTGVSQNPRHKITKRGQNVTFRCDPISEHNRLYWYRQTLGQGPEFLTYFQNEAQLEKSRLLSDRFSAERPKGSFSTLEIQRTEQGDSAMYLCASSLAGQRDTEAFFGQGTRLTVV.

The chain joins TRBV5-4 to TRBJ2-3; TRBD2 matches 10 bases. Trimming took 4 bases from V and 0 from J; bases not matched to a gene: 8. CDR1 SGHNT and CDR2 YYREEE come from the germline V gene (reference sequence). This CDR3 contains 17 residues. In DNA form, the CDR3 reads TGTGCCAGCAGCAGGGCTAGCGGGGGACCTAGCACAGATACGCAGTATTTT. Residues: CASSRASGGPSTDTQYF.

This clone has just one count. The CDR3 DNA is TGTGCCAGCAGTTTACGCCAGGGGGGCTCGCTCAATGAGCAGTTCTTC. Its translation: CASSLRQGGSLNEQFF. This rearrangement joins TRBV27 to TRBJ2-1; D possibly corresponds to TRBD1 (7 bases). CDR3 size: 16 residues. Germline V gene sequence: CDR1 MNHEY, CDR2 SMNVEV (reference sequence). V was pared by 2 bases and J by 6 bases, with 17 bases between.

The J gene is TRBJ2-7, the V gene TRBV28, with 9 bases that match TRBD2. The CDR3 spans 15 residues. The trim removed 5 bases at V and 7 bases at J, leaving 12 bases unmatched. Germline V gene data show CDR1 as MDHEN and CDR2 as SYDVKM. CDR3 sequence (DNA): TGTGCCAGCAGTCCTTATAGCGGGAGCTTGGGAGAGCAGTACTTC. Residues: CASSPYSGSLGEQYF. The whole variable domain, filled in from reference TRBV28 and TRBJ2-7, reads DVKVTQSSRYLVKRTGEKVFLECVQDMDHENMFWYRQDPGLGLRLIYFSYDVKMKEKGDIPEGYSVSREKKERFSLILESASTNQTSMYLCASSPYSGSLGEQYFGPGTRLTVT.

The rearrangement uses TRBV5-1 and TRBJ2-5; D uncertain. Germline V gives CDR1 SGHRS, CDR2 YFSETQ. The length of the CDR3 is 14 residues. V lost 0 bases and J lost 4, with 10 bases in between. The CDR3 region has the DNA TGCGCCAGCAGCTTGGATCGGCGCGGAGAGACCCAGTACTTC. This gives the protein CASSLDRRGETQYF. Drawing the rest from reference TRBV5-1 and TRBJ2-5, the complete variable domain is KAGVTQTPRYLIKTRGQQVTLSCSPISGHRSVSWYQQTPGQGLQFLFEYFSETQRNKGNFPGRFSGRQFSNSRSEMNVSTLELGDSALYLCASSLDRRGETQYFGPGTRLLVL.

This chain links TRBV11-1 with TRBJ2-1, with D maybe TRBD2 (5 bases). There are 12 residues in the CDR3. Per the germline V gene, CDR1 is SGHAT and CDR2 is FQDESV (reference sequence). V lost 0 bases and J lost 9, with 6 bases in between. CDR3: CASSLAAGEQFF. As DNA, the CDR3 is TGTGCCAGCAGCTTAGCCGCGGGTGAGCAGTTCTTC.

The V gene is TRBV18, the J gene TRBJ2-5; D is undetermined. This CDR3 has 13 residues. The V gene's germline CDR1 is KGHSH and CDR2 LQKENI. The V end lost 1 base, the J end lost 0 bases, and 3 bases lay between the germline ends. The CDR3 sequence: CASSPRHQETQYF. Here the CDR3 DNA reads TGTGCCAGCTCACCACGGCACCAAGAGACCCAGTACTTC. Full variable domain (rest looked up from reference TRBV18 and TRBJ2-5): NAGVMQNPRHLVRRRGQEARLRCSPMKGHSHVYWYRQLPEEGLKFMVYLQKENIIDESGMPKERFSAEFPKEGPSILRIQQVVRGDSAAYFCASSPRHQETQYFGPGTRLLVL.

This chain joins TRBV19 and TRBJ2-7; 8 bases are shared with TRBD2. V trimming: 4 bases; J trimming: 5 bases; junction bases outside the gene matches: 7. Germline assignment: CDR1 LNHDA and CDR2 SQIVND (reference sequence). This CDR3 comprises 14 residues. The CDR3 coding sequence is TGTGCCAGTAGTAACCCTAGCGGGCTCCACGAGCAGTACTTC. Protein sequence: CASSNPSGLHEQYF.

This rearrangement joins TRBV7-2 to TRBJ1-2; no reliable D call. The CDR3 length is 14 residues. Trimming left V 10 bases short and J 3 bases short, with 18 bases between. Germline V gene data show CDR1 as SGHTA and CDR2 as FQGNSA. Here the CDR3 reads CAIRKTGNDYGYTF. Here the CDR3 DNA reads TGTGCCATTCGCAAAACGGGGAATGACTATGGCTACACCTTC.

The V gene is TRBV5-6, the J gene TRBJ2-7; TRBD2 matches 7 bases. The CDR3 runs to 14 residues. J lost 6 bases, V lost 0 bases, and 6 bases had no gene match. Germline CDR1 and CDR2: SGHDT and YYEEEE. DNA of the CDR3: TGTGCCAGCAGCTTGGTTGAGACTAGCTCCGAGCAGTACTTC. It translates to CASSLVETSSEQYF.